This T cell receptor beta chain derives from a study of response to subunit inactivated influenza vaccine. The CDR3 loop spans 16 amino acids. The V gene end was trimmed by 5 bases and the J gene end by 8 bases; junction bases not matched to a gene: 12. Germline-derived CDR1 and CDR2 are MNHEY and SVGEGT. TCRdb called the RT-PCR reads again in MiXCR, with one record for every CDR3 protein. The data contain roughly 550,000 distinct CDR3 sequences, around 21% of them singletons. These data were also filed under a second study, of T cells expressing NK-cell markers. That paper adds: The authors made TCR beta cDNA libraries by 5'RACE template switching. This switching added a universal primer site and UMIs. Sorting was restricted to alpha-beta TCR T cells by an anti-gamma-delta TCR antibody in several experiments.

The sequence derives from a man aged 45 to 65 who received an inactivated influenza vaccine. The V gene is TRBV6-2 or TRBV6-3, the J gene TRBJ2-1; 10 nucleotides match TRBD2. Sequenced here: CD4+ T cells sorted from PBMCs, sampled 12 days after vaccination. The CDR3, as DNA: TGTGCCAGCAGTCCCCATCGGGCTAGCGGGAGCCATGAGCAGTTCTTC. Translation gives CASSPHRASGSHEQFF.